In its sample, the clone carrying this T cell receptor beta chain was seen a few times. As yet, its antigen is unknown. This entry belongs to a study of T cells after yellow fever vaccination. Looking at the study overall: Preparation of the low-cell-number fractions used SMART-Seq v4 Ultra Low Input. General study points: Though weaker, the secondary response peaked faster, on day 5 versus 15.

UMIs and a universal primer site were added when TCR cDNA was made by 5'RACE template switching. TCRdb reprocessed the 5' RACE reads via MiXCR and lists one record per CDR3 protein. The table lists fewer than 500,000 distinct CDR3 sequences, roughly a sixth of them singletons, with 15% to 20% in the top ten. After removal of 2 bases from V and 5 bases from J, the junction contained 16 bases not matched to a gene. CDR1 is DFQATT and CDR2 is SNEGSKA in the germline V gene (reference sequence). The CDR3 sequence is 17 residues long. The TCR comes from a man between 18 and 29 years old who received the YFV17D yellow fever vaccine. The sequencing used PBMCs, collected before the yellow fever booster vaccination. This sequence joins TRBV20-1 and TRBJ1-1; 8 bases fit TRBD1. As DNA, the CDR3 is TGCAGTGCTAGAACCTGGGGGACAGGCCGTACGGGGACTGAAGCTTTCTTT. This encodes CSARTWGTGRTGTEAFF.